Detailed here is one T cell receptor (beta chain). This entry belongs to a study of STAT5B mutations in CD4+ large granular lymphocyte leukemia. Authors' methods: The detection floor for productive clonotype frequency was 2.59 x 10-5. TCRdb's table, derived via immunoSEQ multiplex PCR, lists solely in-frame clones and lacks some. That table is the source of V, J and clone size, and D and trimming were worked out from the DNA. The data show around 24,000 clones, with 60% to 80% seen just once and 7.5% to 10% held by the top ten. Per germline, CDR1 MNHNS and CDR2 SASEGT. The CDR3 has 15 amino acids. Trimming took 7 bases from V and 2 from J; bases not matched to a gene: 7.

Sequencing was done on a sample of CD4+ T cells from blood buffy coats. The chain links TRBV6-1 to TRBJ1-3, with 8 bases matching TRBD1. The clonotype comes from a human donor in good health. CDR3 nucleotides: TGTGCCAGCATTCTGGGACAGGCGGCTGGAAACACCATATATTTT. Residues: CASILGQAAGNTIYF.